A single sample gave rise to the 7 T cell receptor beta chains below, sequenced in a study of spatial heterogeneity in lung cancer. Time point reported: sample taken at primary tumor resection. The sequenced material consisted of unsorted whole RNA from tumor, nontumor lung or frozen PBMC. TCRdb passed the 5' RACE reads through MiXCR, listing each CDR3 protein once. The sample yields more than 10,000 distinct CDR3 sequences, 5.2% seen once. The material sequenced was lung tumor tissue, taken at surgery. The receptors come from a human donor with early-stage non-small cell lung cancer.

The sample holds many counts of this clonotype. This beta chain came through as a stray read in a library set up for alpha chains, and its size says little. The J gene is TRBJ1-3, the V gene TRBV7-9; TRBD1 matches 9 bases. CDR1 SEHNR and CDR2 FQNEAQ come from the germline V gene (reference sequence). Losses at the gene ends were 5 bases for V and 2 bases for J; bases not matched to a gene: 7. The length of the CDR3 is 16 residues. CDR3 bases: TGTGCCAGCAGCCTGACAGGGGGAGGTACTGGAAACACCATATATTTT. Its translation: CASSLTGGGTGNTIYF.

At least ten counts were recorded for this clonotype. In a library made to pick up alpha chains, this beta chain is a stray read with a size that means little. The chain joins TRBV5-6 to TRBJ2-1, with D maybe TRBD2 (6 bases). This CDR3 is built from 15 residues. The germline CDR1 and CDR2 sequences are SGHDT and YYEEEE. With 1 base removed from V and 6 bases from J, the gap between germline ends came to 14 bases. The CDR3 region is CASSLLGAGSNEQFF. The CDR3 DNA reads TGTGCCAGCAGCTTGTTAGGGGCGGGGTCCAATGAGCAGTTCTTC.

This clonotype was seen many times. The library was designed around alpha chains, so this beta chain is a stray read whose abundance carries little weight. This chain uses TRBV6-2 or TRBV6-3 with TRBJ2-1, with 7 bases aligning to TRBD1. V was clipped by 5 bases and J by 4 bases; unmatched bases: 8. The CDR3 runs 15 residues. Germline V gene sequence: CDR1 MNHEY, CDR2 SVGEGT. The CDR3 loop reads CASSRPGRGYNEQFF. As DNA, the CDR3 is TGTGCCAGCAGTCGCCCGGGCAGGGGGTACAATGAGCAGTTCTTC.

Ten or more counts support this clonotype. This beta chain is an unintended read in a library built for alpha chains; its size means little. This chain links TRBV10-3 with TRBJ1-6; no reliable D call. CDR1 is ENHRY, CDR2 SYGVKD, per germline. Trimming removed 6 bases at V and 5 bases at J, with 14 bases between. CDR3 length equals 15 residues. CDR3 residues: CAIRPTGRNNSPLHF. The CDR3 coding sequence is TGTGCCATCAGACCGACCGGGAGAAATAATTCACCCCTCCACTTT.

This clonotype was detected ten times or more. Since the library was made to target alpha chains, this beta chain is a stray read and its abundance is not meaningful. The chain has TRBV20-1 and TRBJ2-2; D possibly uses TRBD1 or TRBD2 (6 bases each). Germline lookup yields CDR1 DFQATT and CDR2 SNEGSKA (reference sequence). This CDR3 region has 16 residues. V dropped 5 bases and J dropped 5 bases, with 21 bases sitting between them. This CDR3 reads CSAPYTRGARTGELFF. Here the CDR3 DNA reads TGCAGTGCTCCATACACTAGGGGGGCGAGGACCGGGGAGCTGTTTTTT.

This clonotype was picked up many times. This beta chain is an unintended read in a library built for alpha chains; its size means little. The gene calls are TRBV29-1 and TRBJ2-3; TRBD2 matches 11 bases. This CDR3 region has 16 residues. CDR1 and CDR2 (germline): SQVTM, ANQGSEA. Germline trimming cut 2 bases from V and 0 bases from J; bases unmatched to any gene: 4. The CDR3 DNA follows: TGCAGCGTTGAACCTAGCGGGGGGCCTAGCACAGATACGCAGTATTTT. Translated, it gives CSVEPSGGPSTDTQYF.

This clonotype was recorded at least ten times. This beta chain appears as a stray read in a library generated for alpha chains; its size is not informative. V and J are TRBV19 and TRBJ1-6, with TRBD1 matching over 10 bases. The germline CDR1 and CDR2 sequences are LNHDA and SQIVND (reference sequence). J was trimmed by 7 bases and V by 10 bases; bases with no gene match: 7. The CDR3 has 14 residues. CDR3 amino acids: CATRSGQGNSPLHF. CDR3 nucleotides: TGTGCCACTCGATCGGGACAGGGGAATTCACCCCTCCACTTT.